The 18 T cell receptor beta chains presented below share a single source sample, sequenced in a study of cytomegalovirus exposure and HLA in healthy donors (TCRdb year 2017). The library relied on the immunoSEQ multiplex PCR assay. The source is immuneACCESS, and TCRdb retained only in-frame sequences with V and J called. Part of the clones is not carried over; for the studies checked, unresolved V genes explain less than half of this, and the remainder is unexplained. This sample gives about 160,000 clones in total; less than 90% of them show up just once. 2% to 2.5% of the sample comes from the top ten. The sequencing sample was made of PBMCs. Receptors originate from a woman aged 18-29 years in good health and CMV-seronegative.

The chain carries TRBV19 and TRBJ2-4; 8 nucleotides line up with TRBD1. Germline V gene lookup returns CDR1 LNHDA and CDR2 SQIVND (reference sequence). The V gene end was trimmed by 5 bases and the J gene end by 0 bases; junction bases not matched to a gene: 9. The CDR3 consists of 17 residues. The CDR3 loop reads CASSPGQAVLAKNIQYF. DNA for the CDR3: TGTGCCAGTAGTCCGGGACAGGCCGTTCTAGCCAAAAACATTCAGTACTTC.

The chain is built from TRBV4-3 and TRBJ1-2; D is undetermined. Trimming took 3 bases from V and 0 from J, leaving 5 bases between them. The germline V gene encodes CDR1 LGHNA and CDR2 YSLEER. This CDR3 contains 13 residues. CDR3 amino acids: CASSQAANYGYTF. DNA of the CDR3: TGCGCCAGCAGCCAGGCAGCTAACTATGGCTACACCTTC.

The chain joins TRBV5-1 to TRBJ2-2; D perhaps matches TRBD1 (6 bases). Between the trimmed V and J ends, which lost 2 bases and 10 bases, there was a span of 15 bases. Germline V gives CDR1 SGHRS, CDR2 YFSETQ. This CDR3 comprises 14 residues. CDR3 sequence reads: CASSLIEGVEELFF. The CDR3 DNA reads as TGCGCCAGCAGCTTAATTGAGGGGGTCGAGGAGCTGTTTTTT.

This chain uses TRBV12-2 with TRBJ2-1; the table names TRBD2, a call not compared with the DNA. TRBV12-2 counts as a pseudogene. The CDR3 is made up of 21 amino acids. DNA of the CDR3: TGTGCAAGTCGCTTAGCGTCAAGGACTAGCGGGTGGAAGCCCTCCTACAATGAGCAGTTCTTC. This codes for CASRLASRTSGWKPSYNEQFF.

The rearrangement joins TRBV7-2 to TRBJ2-3; D is possibly TRBD2 (6 bases). Trimming cost V 5 bases and J 1 base, with 16 bases left between them. The CDR3 has 16 residues. CDR1 and CDR2 (germline): SGHTA, FQGNSA. The CDR3 DNA is TGTGCCAGCAGCCCCGCACGGGGGACGGGCACAGATACGCAGTATTTT. Amino acid sequence: CASSPARGTGTDTQYF.

The chain combines TRBV9 with TRBJ1-1; D is possibly TRBD1 (5 bases). The CDR3 totals 15 residues. CDR1 is SGDLS and CDR2 is YYNGEE in the germline V gene. V was trimmed by 0 bases and J by 3 bases, leaving 12 bases between them. In DNA, the CDR3 is TGTGCCAGCAGCGTAGAAACAGGCCTTTACACTGAAGCTTTCTTT. It yields the protein CASSVETGLYTEAFF.

The chain carries TRBV18 and TRBJ2-7, with D hard to call. CDR1 is KGHSH and CDR2 is LQKENI in the germline V gene. CDR3 length equals 14 residues. V was shortened by 4 bases and J by 2 bases, with 12 bases between the two germline ends. The DNA of the CDR3 is TGTGCCAGCTCACTTGAACTTACGACCTACGAGCAGTACTTC. Translation: CASSLELTTYEQYF.

The rearrangement links TRBV15 to TRBJ2-7; no reliable D call. The ends were cut back, 0 bases at V and 2 bases at J, with 11 bases in the middle. Per germline, CDR1 LNHNV and CDR2 YYDKDF (reference sequence). The CDR3 is 15 residues long. CDR3 sequence (DNA): TGTGCCACCAGCAGAGATCTGGCCACGCCCTACGAGCAGTACTTC. Translation gives CATSRDLATPYEQYF. Complete variable domain (other parts from reference TRBV15 and TRBJ2-7): DAMVIQNPRYQVTQFGKPVTLSCSQTLNHNVMYWYQQKSSQAPKLLFHYYDKDFNNEADTPDNFQSRRPNTSFCFLDIRSPGLGDTAMYLCATSRDLATPYEQYFGPGTRLTVT.

The CDR3 bases are TGTGCCAGCAGCCCGACCACAGGGAACACTGAAGCTTTCTTT. Its protein is CASSPTTGNTEAFF. This rearrangement joins TRBV7-8 to TRBJ1-1; possible D gene TRBD1, 5 bases. The V and J ends lost 5 bases and 1 base respectively, with 11 bases between them. The CDR3 is 14 residues long. The V gene's germline CDR1 is SGHVS and CDR2 FQNEAQ. Using reference TRBV7-8 and TRBJ1-1 for the parts outside the CDR3, the full variable domain is GAGVSQSPRYKVAKRGQDVALRCDPISGHVSLFWYQQALGQGPEFLTYFQNEAQLDKSGLPSDRFFAERPEGSVSTLKIQRTQQEDSAVYLCASSPTTGNTEAFFGQGTRLTVV.

The chain carries TRBV7-6 and TRBJ1-1, with D maybe TRBD1 (6 bases). The CDR3 is 15 amino acids. The V gene's germline CDR1 is SGHVS and CDR2 FNYEAQ. V was pared by 1 base and J by 6 bases, with 15 bases between. The CDR3: CASSLVGGGRSEAFF. The DNA for the CDR3 is TGTGCCAGCAGCTTAGTCGGGGGGGGCCGATCTGAAGCTTTCTTT.

CDR3 amino acids: CASSLEASGASYEQYF. The CDR3 DNA follows: TGTGCCAGCAGCTTAGAAGCGAGCGGGGCCTCCTACGAGCAGTACTTC. The chain recombines TRBV11-2 with TRBJ2-7; 7 nucleotides line up with TRBD2. Trimming cost V 0 bases and J 0 bases; bases outside gene matches: 5. The CDR3 extends over 16 amino acids. Germline CDR1 SGHAT, CDR2 FQNNGV.

J is TRBJ2-7 and V is TRBV7-6; TRBD2 matches at 8 bases. This CDR3 comprises 13 residues. The V gene end was trimmed by 4 bases and the J gene end by 2 bases; junction bases not matched to a gene: 1. The V gene's germline CDR1 is SGHVS and CDR2 FNYEAQ. The CDR3 bases are TGTGCCAGCAGCTATAGCGGGGCCTACGAGCAGTACTTC. This gives the protein CASSYSGAYEQYF.

The chain combines TRBV27 with TRBJ2-3; 7 bases are shared with TRBD2. The CDR3 is 15 amino acids. V lost 3 bases, J lost 1 base, and 4 bases stayed unmatched. The germline CDR1 and CDR2 sequences are MNHEY and SMNVEV (reference sequence). The CDR3 is CASSLGGDGTDTQYF. The CDR3, as DNA: TGTGCCAGCAGTTTGGGAGGGGATGGCACAGATACGCAGTATTTT.

CDR3 in amino acids: CAWSVWGAEAFF. The CDR3 region has the DNA TGTGCCTGGAGTGTATGGGGAGCTGAAGCTTTCTTT. The rearrangement joins TRBV30 to TRBJ1-1; D is uncertain. Germline V lookup: CDR1 GTSNPN, CDR2 SVGIG (reference sequence). The CDR3 spans 12 residues. V lost 0 bases to trimming and J lost 6 bases, with 8 bases between them.

This clone has only one observation. The V gene is TRBV5-1, the J gene TRBJ2-2, with a weak D call TRBD2 (7 bases). Trimming left V 4 bases short and J 7 bases short, with 17 bases between. This CDR3 comprises 15 residues. CDR1 is SGHRS and CDR2 is YFSETQ in the germline V gene. In DNA, the CDR3 is TGCGCCAGCAGCCCCGGAGGGGGGGAAGGCGGGGAGCTGTTTTTT. This encodes CASSPGGGEGGELFF.

This clone showed up just once. V and J are TRBV7-2 and TRBJ2-3; D perhaps matches TRBD2 (5 bases). V dropped 2 bases and J dropped 3 bases, with 24 bases sitting between them. Germline V lookup: CDR1 SGHTA, CDR2 FQGNSA. The CDR3 consists of 19 residues. As DNA, the CDR3 is TGTGCCAGCAGCTTATATGCAAAGGAGGTCATGTCTCCGACAGATACGCAGTATTTT. The encoded protein is CASSLYAKEVMSPTDTQYF.

The CDR3 DNA is TGCGCCAGCAGCTTAGACTCCAACCCAGATACGCAGTATTTT. Residues: CASSLDSNPDTQYF. The chain carries TRBV5-1 and TRBJ2-3; D gene ambiguous. The V and J ends lost 2 bases and 4 bases respectively, with 11 bases between them. Germline assignment: CDR1 SGHRS and CDR2 YFSETQ. CDR3 length: 14 amino acids.

The chain is built from TRBV7-6 and TRBJ1-1; D is uncertain. The CDR3 is 13 residues long. Trimming cost V 1 base and J 5 bases, with 8 bases left between them. Per germline, CDR1 SGHVS and CDR2 FNYEAQ. The DNA of the CDR3 is TGTGCCAGCAGCTTAGAACGGGGAACTGAAGCTTTCTTT. Its translation is CASSLERGTEAFF.